A single sample is the source of the 26 T cell receptor beta chains below, sequenced in a study of T cells in Graves' hyperthyroidism and ophthalmopathy (dated by TCRdb to about 2019). Library method: multiplex PCR. Sequencing instrument: Illumina HiSeq 2000. TCR beta CDR3 regions were amplified from RNA transcripts. A first-round RT-PCR of the TCR CDR3 used the HTBI primer set with the Qiagen OneStep RT-PCR kit. The public reads were reanalyzed by TCRdb: fastp trimming at Q25, MiXCR alignment, in-frame beta chains only. Rows with a matching CDR3 protein are joined into one entry that keeps the most common DNA and genes. Across this sample there are over 250,000 distinct CDR3 sequences, with 20% to 25% seen only once. The top ten clonotypes cover over 55% of the sample. The specimen sequenced was blood. These receptor sequences come from a man between 25 and 39 years old with Graves' ophthalmopathy.

This clonotype was seen repeatedly, ten times or more. This chain uses TRBV10-3 with TRBJ2-7; 10 positions agree with TRBD1. Germline CDR1 ENHRY, CDR2 SYGVKD. V was clipped by 7 bases and J by 6 bases; unmatched bases: 3. CDR3 length equals 12 residues. CDR3 DNA sequence: TGTGCCATCACCGGGACAGGGGTCGAGCAGTACTTC. Translation: CAITGTGVEQYF.

This clonotype was counted at least ten times. This chain links TRBV28 with TRBJ2-7; 11 bases align to TRBD1. The V segment lost 2 bases and the J segment 3 bases; nucleotides outside the gene matches: 3. This CDR3 spans 15 amino acids. CDR1 and CDR2 from the germline V gene are MDHEN and SYDVKM. The CDR3 DNA is TGTGCCAGCAGTTTAGGGACAGGGGGTCGCTACGAGCAGTACTTC. This sequence encodes CASSLGTGGRYEQYF.

The CDR3 region has the DNA TGTGCCAGCAGCCCTGGGATAGCTGGGGCCAACGTCCTGACTTTC. It encodes CASSPGIAGANVLTF. V gene TRBV11-1 combines with J gene TRBJ2-6; D not resolved. This CDR3 comprises 15 residues. Germline CDR1 reads SGHAT; CDR2 reads FQDESV (reference sequence). V lost 5 bases and J lost 2, with 10 bases in between.

Many counts were recorded for this clonotype. This chain links TRBV10-1 with TRBJ2-3; TRBD2 matches 11 bases. The ends lost 3 bases at V and 3 bases at J; junction bases unmatched: 2. The CDR3 is made up of 15 amino acids. The germline gives CDR1 WNHNN, CDR2 SYGVQD (reference sequence). DNA of the CDR3: TGCGCCAGCAGTGACACTAGCGGGAGTACAGATACGCAGTATTTT. The encoded protein is CASSDTSGSTDTQYF.

V gene TRBV7-3 combines with J gene TRBJ2-5; D ambiguous. The CDR3 totals 12 residues. The V and J ends lost 7 bases and 5 bases respectively, with 11 bases between them. Germline lookup yields CDR1 SGHTA and CDR2 FQGTGA. Written as DNA, the CDR3 is TGTGCCAGCAATTTATTTGGGGAGACCCAGTACTTC. Protein sequence: CASNLFGETQYF.

This clonotype was seen just once. A much larger clone sits a single nucleotide away, making a read error possible. This chain uses TRBV11-2 with TRBJ1-6; D is unresolved. Germline V CDR1 and CDR2: SGHAT, FQNNGV. The CDR3 sequence is 15 residues long. The ends were cut back, 5 bases at V and 9 bases at J, with 17 bases in the middle. CDR3 bases: TGTGCCAGCAGCCCGGTGACTGGGCGAAGTTCACCCCTCCACTTT. This sequence encodes CASSPVTGRSSPLHF.

This clonotype was detected many times. The V gene is TRBV11-3, the J gene TRBJ1-2, with 7 nucleotides matching TRBD1. CDR1 and CDR2 (germline): SGHNT, YENEEA. The CDR3 contains 12 residues. After removal of 7 bases from V and 14 bases from J, the junction contained 13 bases not matched to a gene. In DNA form, the CDR3 reads TGTGCCAGCACCAAATCAGACAGGGCGGCTACCTTC. Protein: CASTKSDRAATF.

This clonotype was counted between two and nine times. This chain uses TRBV9 with TRBJ2-7; D is undetermined. In germline, CDR1 is SGDLS, CDR2 YYNGEE. The CDR3 consists of 15 residues. The V gene lost 0 bases and the J gene lost 3 bases, with 13 bases spanning the gap. In DNA, the CDR3 is TGTGCCAGCAGCGTAGAGGAGTCCCCCCACTACGAGCAGTACTTC. Its translation: CASSVEESPHYEQYF.

The V and J genes are TRBV12-3 or TRBV12-4 and TRBJ2-5; 10 nucleotides align to TRBD2. This CDR3 comprises 16 residues. V dropped 7 bases and J dropped 1; count of bases not matched to a gene: 9. Written as DNA, the CDR3 is TGTGCCAGCACCCAGCGGGAGGGGCCCATCCAAGAGACCCAGTACTTC. Protein sequence: CASTQREGPIQETQYF.

In its sample, this clonotype was seen many times. The CDR3 nucleotides are TGTGCCAGCAGTGAAGGGTCTGTTGCCCCCGGGGAGCTGTTTTTT. Translation gives CASSEGSVAPGELFF. The J gene is TRBJ2-2, the V gene TRBV2; D not resolved. Trimming shortened V by 1 base and J by 6 bases, and 12 bases separated the two germline ends. Germline loops: CDR1 SNHLY, CDR2 FYNNEI. The CDR3 is 15 amino acids.

V usage is TRBV30 and J usage is TRBJ1-6; possible D gene TRBD1, 6 bases. The V and J ends lost 2 bases and 7 bases respectively, with 18 bases between them. The CDR3 covers 16 residues. CDR1 is GTSNPN, CDR2 SVGIG, per germline (reference sequence). CDR3 sequence: CAWSMTSGTLNSPLHF. As DNA, the CDR3 is TGTGCCTGGAGTATGACGTCCGGGACACTCAATTCACCCCTCCACTTT.

This clonotype was recorded a few times. The chain recombines TRBV20-1 with TRBJ2-4; 7 bases are shared with TRBD2. CDR3 size: 12 residues. With V trimmed by 7 bases and J by 8 bases, 8 bases remained unmatched. CDR1 is DFQATT, CDR2 SNEGSKA, per germline (reference sequence). For the CDR3, the DNA is TGCAGTGTCTCTAGCGGAAGGGACATTCAGTACTTC. Protein sequence: CSVSSGRDIQYF.

J is TRBJ2-1 and V is TRBV12-3 or TRBV12-4; TRBD2 might be the D (5 bases). The germline V and J ends were trimmed by 6 bases and 6 bases, with 15 bases remaining between them. CDR3 length: 14 residues. The CDR3 protein is CASSLTYRGNEQFF. CDR3 sequence (DNA): TGTGCCAGCAGCTTGACCTACCGGGGCAATGAGCAGTTCTTC.

This clonotype came up a few times. The V call is TRBV19, the J call TRBJ2-1, with 12 bases matching TRBD2. V was pared by 0 bases and J by 10 bases, with 4 bases of the junction left unmatched. CDR1 is LNHDA, CDR2 SQIVND, per germline (reference sequence). The CDR3 spans 15 residues. CDR3 DNA sequence: TGTGCCAGTAGTATAGACCGACTAGCGGGAGACGAGCAGTTCTTC. Protein product: CASSIDRLAGDEQFF.

This clonotype was recorded many times. The chain employs TRBV12-3 or TRBV12-4 and TRBJ2-5; D not certain. V was trimmed by 1 base and J by 7 bases, leaving 10 bases between them. The CDR3 extends over 13 amino acids. The DNA for the CDR3 is TGTGCCAGCAGTTTAGTTGAGGATGGGACCCAGTACTTC. It encodes CASSLVEDGTQYF.

The V call is TRBV7-8, the J call TRBJ2-1, with TRBD2 identical over 7 bases. The germline CDR1 and CDR2 sequences are SGHVS and FQNEAQ. Germline trimming cut 1 base from V and 4 bases from J; bases unmatched to any gene: 10. This CDR3 spans 17 amino acids. CDR3 DNA: TGTGCCAGCAGCTTAGGTGGGGAGCGGGGAGATTACAATGAGCAGTTCTTC. This codes for CASSLGGERGDYNEQFF.

The chain couples TRBV10-3 to TRBJ1-5, with D maybe TRBD1 (6 bases). Trimming left V 3 bases short and J 7 bases short, with 16 bases between. The CDR3 runs to 15 residues. Per germline, CDR1 ENHRY and CDR2 SYGVKD. CDR3 coding DNA: TGTGCCATCAGTGAAAAAGGGGGGGAAGGACAGCCCCAGCATTTT. Translation: CAISEKGGEGQPQHF.

In its sample, this clonotype was seen once. V and J are TRBV29-1 and TRBJ1-4, with 7 positions matching TRBD1. The germline V gene encodes CDR1 SQVTM and CDR2 ANQGSEA. The CDR3 is made up of 12 amino acids. Trimming took 7 bases from V and 7 from J; bases not matched to a gene: 6. The CDR3 DNA reads TGCAGCGCTATGGACAGGAGTGAAAAACTGTTTTTT. This translates into CSAMDRSEKLFF. Filled out from reference TRBV29-1 and TRBJ1-4, the complete variable domain reads SAVISQKPSRDICQRGTSLTIQCQVDSQVTMMFWYRQQPGQSLTLIATANQGSEATYESGFVIDKFPISRPNLTFSTLTVSNMSPEDSSIYLCSAMDRSEKLFFGSGTQLSVL.

This clonotype has more than one count but fewer than ten. The chain joins TRBV10-3 to TRBJ2-7; perhaps TRBD2 as D (5 bases). V lost 3 bases to trimming and J lost 3 bases, with 6 bases between them. Germline V gene sequence: CDR1 ENHRY, CDR2 SYGVKD. The CDR3 spans 12 residues. The chain's CDR3 is CAISEEGYEQYF. The CDR3 nucleotides read TGTGCCATCAGTGAAGAGGGCTACGAGCAGTACTTC.

This clonotype was picked up a small number of times. The chain links TRBV27 to TRBJ2-7; 12 bases are shared with TRBD2. From germline, CDR1 is MNHEY and CDR2 SMNVEV (reference sequence). This CDR3 region has 14 residues. Unmatched junction bases numbered 4, after V lost 5 bases and J lost 5 bases. Written as DNA, the CDR3 is TGTGCCAGCAGTGCCAGACTAGCGGGAGACGAGCAGTACTTC. Protein product: CASSARLAGDEQYF.

This clonotype appeared many times. The chain joins TRBV30 to TRBJ1-4, with 9 bases lining up with TRBD1. V shed 5 bases and J 7 bases; nucleotides not matched to a gene: 5. The CDR3 covers 13 residues. CDR1 GTSNPN and CDR2 SVGIG come from the germline V gene (reference sequence). The CDR3 nucleotides are TGTGCCTGGGCCGGGACAGGGTCTGAAAAACTGTTTTTT. Its translation is CAWAGTGSEKLFF.

This clonotype was counted only a few times. The chain is built from TRBV6-2 or TRBV6-3 and TRBJ2-3, with D perhaps assigned TRBD1 or TRBD2 (5 bases each). V dropped 5 bases and J dropped 1 base, with 16 bases sitting between them. Germline V gene sequence: CDR1 MNHEY, CDR2 SVGEGT. This CDR3 is 16 amino acids long. CDR3 sequence: CASSPGTQIRTDTQYF. The CDR3 coding sequence is TGTGCCAGCAGTCCCGGGACCCAGATCCGCACAGATACGCAGTATTTT.

The J gene is TRBJ1-1, the V gene TRBV28, with D uncertain. Trimming took 7 bases from V and 10 from J, leaving 13 bases between them. This CDR3 spans 11 amino acids. CDR1 and CDR2 from the germline V gene are MDHEN and SYDVKM. CDR3 protein: CASTNGWRAFF. DNA of the CDR3: TGTGCCAGCACCAACGGGTGGAGAGCTTTCTTT.

On this clonotype: The CDR3 end shows no conserved phenylalanine or tryptophan, and so a read error is likely. CDR3 sequence reads: CATSDSSNTEAFL. The CDR3 region has the DNA TGTGCCACCAGTGATTCCTCGAACACTGAAGCTTTCCTT. This chain uses TRBV24-1 with TRBJ1-1; D gene ambiguous. The CDR3 loop spans 13 amino acids. Trimming removed 2 bases from V and 1 base from J, with 4 bases in between. Germline V CDR1 and CDR2: KGHDR, SFDVKD.

About this clonotype: With a much larger clone just one base away, this may be a read error. The chain combines TRBV11-3 with TRBJ1-1; no clear D. Germline V gene lookup returns CDR1 SGHNT and CDR2 YENEEA. This CDR3 is 14 amino acids long. Trimming removed 0 bases at V and 4 bases at J, with 9 bases between. The CDR3 loop reads CASSLDGPSTEAFF. CDR3 nucleotide sequence: TGTGCCAGCAGCTTAGACGGCCCAAGCACTGAAGCTTTCTTT.

This clonotype was counted between two and nine times. The chain combines TRBV7-2 with TRBJ2-2; TRBD1 aligns across 8 bases. The CDR3 has 17 amino acids. The germline gives CDR1 SGHTA, CDR2 FQGNSA. V lost 0 bases and J lost 4; bases outside the gene matches: 7. The CDR3 DNA sequence: TGTGCCAGCAGCTTAGCGGCGCAGGGGGCGGGCACCGGGGAGCTGTTTTTT. This codes for CASSLAAQGAGTGELFF.